A single sample gave rise to the 15 T cell receptor beta chains below, sequenced in a study of blood T cell repertoires in COVID-19 (dated by TCRdb to 2020 to 2022). The receptor library was made with the immunoSEQ multiplex PCR assay. TCRdb carries this immuneACCESS record with in-frame sequences only. Its versions omit some clonotypes, under half of them owing to an unresolved V gene in the studies checked, with the rest unexplained. This sample holds around 220,000 clones; over 80% were observed only once. The ten largest clones represent 6.8% of the sample. Material: PBMCs or T cells enriched from blood (not recorded which). These receptors were taken from a woman in her 40s who had recovered from COVID-19.

This chain joins TRBV23-1 and TRBJ2-7; D gene unclear. TRBV23-1 carries the ORF label, with uncertain function. The CDR3 is made up of 15 amino acids. V gave up 5 bases and J gave up 3 bases, with 17 bases separating them. CDR3 nucleotide sequence: TGCGCCAGCAGTACCGACCCCCGACAAGGCTACGAGCAGTACGTC. Encoded protein: CASSTDPRQGYEQYV.

The J gene is TRBJ1-5, the V gene TRBV12-3 or TRBV12-4, with D possibly being TRBD1 (6 bases). The CDR3 runs to 13 residues. V was trimmed by 11 bases and J by 7 bases, leaving 18 bases between them. In nucleotides, the CDR3 is TGTGCCGCGGGGGAGGGGGAAGGACAGCCCCAGCATTTT. Translation gives CAAGEGEGQPQHF.

The gene calls are TRBV29-1 and TRBJ1-2; D is possibly TRBD1 (6 bases). The CDR3 loop spans 14 amino acids. Germline assignment: CDR1 SQVTM and CDR2 ANQGSEA. Trimming took off 6 bases at V and 3 bases at J, with 17 bases between the two ends. The CDR3 DNA follows: TGCAGCGTAACTCCACAGGGTCAAGACTATGGCTACACCTTC. This codes for CSVTPQGQDYGYTF.

As regards this clone: A junction boundary mismatches the germline segment, possibly from a read error. This chain links TRBV7-9 with TRBJ1-2; D not resolved. The CDR3 spans 11 residues. CDR1 and CDR2 from the germline V gene are SEHNR and FQNEAQ (reference sequence). The CDR3 here is CASSFSEGCTF. The CDR3 coding sequence is TGTGCCAGCAGCTTTAGCGAGGGCTGCACCTTC.

The V and J genes are TRBV5-4 and TRBJ2-2, with TRBD1 identical over 9 bases. From germline, CDR1 is SGHNT and CDR2 YYREEE (reference sequence). Trimming cost V 4 bases and J 4 bases; bases outside gene matches: 8. The CDR3 loop spans 16 amino acids. The CDR3 DNA sequence: TGTGCCAGCAGCAACCGGGACAGGGTGGCCACCGGGGAGCTGTTTTTT. It is translated as CASSNRDRVATGELFF.

The chain recombines TRBV2 with TRBJ1-3; no reliable D call. The germline gives CDR1 SNHLY, CDR2 FYNNEI. The length of the CDR3 is 14 residues. The V gene lost 9 bases and the J gene lost 0 bases, with 12 bases spanning the gap. CDR3: CASNGRGSGNTIYF. In nucleotides, the CDR3 is TGTGCCAGTAATGGCCGAGGCTCTGGAAACACCATATATTTT.

V is TRBV6-5 and J is TRBJ2-2; no reliable D call. The germline gives CDR1 MNHEY, CDR2 SVGAGI. Trimming cost V 7 bases and J 8 bases, with 8 bases left between them. This CDR3 has 11 amino acids. This CDR3 is CASTREGELFF. Written as DNA, the CDR3 is TGTGCCAGCACCCGAGAGGGGGAGCTGTTTTTT.

The rearrangement links TRBV7-9 to TRBJ2-7, with D possibly matching TRBD2 (6 bases). Trimming removed 8 bases from V and 5 bases from J, with 13 bases in between. This CDR3 spans 12 amino acids. Germline V gene sequence: CDR1 SEHNR, CDR2 FQNEAQ (reference sequence). The chain's CDR3 is CASAGIFNEQYV. CDR3 DNA: TGTGCCAGCGCGGGAATTTTCAACGAGCAGTACGTC.

This clone was recorded once. This chain links TRBV7-8 with TRBJ2-1, with D unclear. Trimming pared 5 bases from V and 4 bases from J, leaving 15 bases between. The CDR3 totals 15 residues. Germline V gene data show CDR1 as SGHVS and CDR2 as FQNEAQ. For the CDR3, the DNA is TGTGCCAGCAGCCGCCCCCCTGAGGCTTACAATGAGCAGTTCTTC. This sequence encodes CASSRPPEAYNEQFF.

V gene TRBV6-5 combines with J gene TRBJ1-2; D is perhaps TRBD1 (5 bases). The CDR3 is 15 amino acids. Trimming shortened V by 3 bases and J by 3 bases, and 14 bases separated the two germline ends. CDR1 MNHEY and CDR2 SVGAGI come from the germline V gene. CDR3 DNA sequence: TGTGCCAGCAGTTATCGCAGGGAGGGTGACTATGGCTACACCTTC. This encodes CASSYRREGDYGYTF.

This sequence joins TRBV4-3 and TRBJ2-5; possibly TRBD2 for D (5 bases). Deletions cut 4 bases from V and 7 bases from J, with 13 bases between. Germline lookup yields CDR1 LGHNA and CDR2 YSLEER. The CDR3 covers 13 residues. This CDR3 is CASSLLLEGTQYF. In DNA form, the CDR3 reads TGCGCCAGCAGCCTCCTACTAGAGGGGACCCAGTACTTC.

The J gene is TRBJ2-3, the V gene TRBV6-2 or TRBV6-3, with a possible D match to TRBD2 (5 bases). Trimming removed 0 bases at V and 3 bases at J, with 13 bases between. CDR3 length: 16 amino acids. Germline V lookup: CDR1 MNHEY, CDR2 SVGEGT. In nucleotides, the CDR3 is TGTGCCAGCAGTTACTCGACCGGAAGACTAACAGATACGCAGTATTTT. Translating gives CASSYSTGRLTDTQYF.

This chain connects TRBV11-2 to TRBJ2-7; weak D call: TRBD2 (5 bases). The CDR3 spans 14 residues. The germline CDR1 and CDR2 sequences are SGHAT and FQNNGV. Trimming pared 2 bases from V and 6 bases from J, leaving 14 bases between. CDR3 in amino acids: CASSLFSGVGEQYF. The CDR3 nucleotides read TGTGCCAGCAGCTTATTTTCCGGGGTAGGCGAGCAGTACTTC.

The chain combines TRBV5-5 with TRBJ2-5; D might be TRBD1 (8 bases). CDR1 is SGHKS, CDR2 YYEKEE, per germline (reference sequence). CDR3 size: 15 residues. V lost 5 bases to trimming and J lost 2 bases, with 16 bases between them. CDR3 DNA sequence: TGTGCCAGCAGAGCTGGACAGGGAGGGCAAGAGACCCAGTACTTC. It yields the protein CASRAGQGGQETQYF.

The J gene is TRBJ2-7, the V gene TRBV7-9, with 8 bases lining up with TRBD1. CDR3 size: 13 residues. J was trimmed by 6 bases and V by 1 base; bases with no gene match: 2. Germline lookup yields CDR1 SEHNR and CDR2 FQNEAQ (reference sequence). This CDR3 is CASSLGTGREQYF. The CDR3 region has the DNA TGTGCCAGCAGCTTAGGGACAGGGCGCGAGCAGTACTTC.